This TCR beta chain derives from a study of T cell responses to AZD1222 COVID-19 vaccine. Profiling relied on immunoSEQ multiplex PCR, and the TCRdb table lists in-frame clones only, not all of them. The sample lists some 150,000 clones; about nine tenths were seen once. The CDR3 runs to 15 residues. V lost 0 bases, J lost 4 bases, and 5 bases stayed unmatched. CDR1 and CDR2 (germline): SGHNT, YYREEE (reference sequence). The chain carries TRBV5-4 and TRBJ2-5; 8 nucleotides match TRBD2. Source: peripheral blood, taken 28 days after the second AZD1222 dose. The clonotype comes from an adult who received the AZD1222 COVID-19 vaccine. The CDR3 DNA reads TGTGCCAGCAGCTTGGCAGCGGGAGAGGGAGAGACCCAGTACTTC. It specifies CASSLAAGEGETQYF.